Detailed here is one TCR beta chain. Its antigen is still unknown. This entry belongs to a study of cytomegalovirus exposure and HLA in healthy donors. Profiling relied on immunoSEQ multiplex PCR, and the TCRdb table lists in-frame clones only, not all of them. This sample has more than 200,000 clones; about nine tenths occur once, and the top ten carry roughly 3%. Study-level findings and limits: Cytomegalovirus status, reportedly, was diagnosed with high specificity and sensitivity by the classifier. In vitro testing confirmed three CMV-associated chains as specific for CMV antigens. The study flagged 150 to 200 TCR beta chains as cytomegalovirus-associated. In the 120 or so validation repertoires, under 95% of cluster scores exceeded 0, per a later analysis.

Germline V lookup: CDR1 SGDLS, CDR2 YYNGEE. V lost 4 bases to trimming and J lost 3 bases, with 5 bases between them. This CDR3 spans 12 amino acids. The origin of this receptor is a woman in her twenties or thirties in good health and CMV-seronegative. Sequencing used PBMCs. The chain links TRBV9 to TRBJ2-1; no clear D gene. CDR3 residues: CASSSLYNEQFF. CDR3 sequence (DNA): TGTGCCAGCAGCTCCCTCTACAATGAGCAGTTCTTC.